This TCR beta chain was recorded in a study of T cells in Graves' hyperthyroidism and ophthalmopathy. Germline V gene lookup returns CDR1 SQVTM and CDR2 ANQGSEA. The CDR3 sequence is 15 residues long. Unmatched junction bases numbered 10, after V lost 5 bases and J lost 5 bases. Using RNA transcripts as the source, TCR beta CDR3 regions were amplified. HTBI primers were employed in a first-round RT-PCR of the TCR CDR3. MiXCR, applied by TCRdb to the multiplex PCR reads, yields one record per CDR3 protein. The profile shows 500,000 to 600,000 distinct CDR3 sequences, 46% of them singletons. This clonotype appeared many times.

Material for sequencing was peripheral blood or thyroid tissue (not recorded which). The TCR was taken from an adult woman with Graves' disease, either hyperthyroidism or ophthalmopathy (not recorded which). J is TRBJ2-5 and V is TRBV29-1, with TRBD2 identical over 11 bases. The CDR3 nucleotides read TGCAGCGTTCCGGGACTAGCGGAGCAGTGGGAGACCCAGTACTTC. It translates to CSVPGLAEQWETQYF.